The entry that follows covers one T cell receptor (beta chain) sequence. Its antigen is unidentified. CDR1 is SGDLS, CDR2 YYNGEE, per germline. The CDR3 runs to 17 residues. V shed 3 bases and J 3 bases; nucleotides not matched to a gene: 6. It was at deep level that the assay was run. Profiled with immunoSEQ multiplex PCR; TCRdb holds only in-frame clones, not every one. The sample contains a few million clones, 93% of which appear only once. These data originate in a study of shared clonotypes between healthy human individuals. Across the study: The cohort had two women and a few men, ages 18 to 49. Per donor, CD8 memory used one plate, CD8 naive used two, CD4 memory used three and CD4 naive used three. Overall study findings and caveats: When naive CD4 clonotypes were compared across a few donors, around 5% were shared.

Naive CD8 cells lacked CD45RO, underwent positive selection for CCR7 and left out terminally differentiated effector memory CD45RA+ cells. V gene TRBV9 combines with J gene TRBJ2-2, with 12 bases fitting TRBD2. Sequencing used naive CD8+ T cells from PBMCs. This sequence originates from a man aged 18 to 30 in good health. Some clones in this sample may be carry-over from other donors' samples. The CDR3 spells CASSAPSGRADTGELFF. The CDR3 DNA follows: TGTGCCAGCAGCGCACCTAGCGGGAGGGCTGACACCGGGGAGCTGTTTTTT.